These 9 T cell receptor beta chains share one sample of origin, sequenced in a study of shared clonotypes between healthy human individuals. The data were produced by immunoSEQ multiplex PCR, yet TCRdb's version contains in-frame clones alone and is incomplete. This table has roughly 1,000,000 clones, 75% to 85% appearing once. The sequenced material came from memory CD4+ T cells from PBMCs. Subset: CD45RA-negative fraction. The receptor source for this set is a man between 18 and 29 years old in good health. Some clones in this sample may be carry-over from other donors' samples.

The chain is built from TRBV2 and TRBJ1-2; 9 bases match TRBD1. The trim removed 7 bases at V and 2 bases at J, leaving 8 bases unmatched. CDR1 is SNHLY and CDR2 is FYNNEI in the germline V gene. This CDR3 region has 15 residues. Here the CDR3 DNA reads TGTGCCAGCACCACCGGGGGGACAGGGAACTATGGCTACACCTTC. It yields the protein CASTTGGTGNYGYTF.

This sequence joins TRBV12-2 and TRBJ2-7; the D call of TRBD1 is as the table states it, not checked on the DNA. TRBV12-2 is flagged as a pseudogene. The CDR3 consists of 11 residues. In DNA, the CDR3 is TGTGCAAGTCGCAATGACATTGAGCAGTACTTC. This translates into CASRNDIEQYF.

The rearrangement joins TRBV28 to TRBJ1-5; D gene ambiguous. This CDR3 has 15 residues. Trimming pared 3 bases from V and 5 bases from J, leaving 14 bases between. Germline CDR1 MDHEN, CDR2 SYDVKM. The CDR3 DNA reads TGTGCCAGCAGTTTTCTAGGTACGGGGTATCAGCCCCAGCATTTT. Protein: CASSFLGTGYQPQHF.

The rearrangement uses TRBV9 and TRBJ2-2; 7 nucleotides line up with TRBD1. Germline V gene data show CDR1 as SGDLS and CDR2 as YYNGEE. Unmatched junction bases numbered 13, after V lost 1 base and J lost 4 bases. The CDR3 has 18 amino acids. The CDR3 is CASSVSRSRQGFTGELFF. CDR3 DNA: TGTGCCAGCAGCGTAAGCCGTTCCCGACAGGGCTTCACCGGGGAGCTGTTTTTT.

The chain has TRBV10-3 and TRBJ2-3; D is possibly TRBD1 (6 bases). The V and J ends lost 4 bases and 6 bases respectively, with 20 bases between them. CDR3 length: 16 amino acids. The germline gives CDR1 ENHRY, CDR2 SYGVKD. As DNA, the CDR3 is TGTGCCATCAGTGGACCCCAGGACAGAAACTGGGATACGCAGTATTTT. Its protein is CAISGPQDRNWDTQYF.

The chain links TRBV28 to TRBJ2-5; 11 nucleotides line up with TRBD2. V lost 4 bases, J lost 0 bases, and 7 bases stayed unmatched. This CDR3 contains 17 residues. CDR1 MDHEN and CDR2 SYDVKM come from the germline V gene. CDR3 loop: CASSSGRLAGHQETQYF. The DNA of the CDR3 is TGTGCCAGCAGTTCCGGACGACTAGCGGGACACCAAGAGACCCAGTACTTC.

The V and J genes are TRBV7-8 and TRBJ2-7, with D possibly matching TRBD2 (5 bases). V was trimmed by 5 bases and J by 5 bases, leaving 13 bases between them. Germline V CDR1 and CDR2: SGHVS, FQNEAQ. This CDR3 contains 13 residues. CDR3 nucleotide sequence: TGTGCCAGCAGCCATAACGCGCGGGACGAGCAGTACTTC. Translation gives CASSHNARDEQYF. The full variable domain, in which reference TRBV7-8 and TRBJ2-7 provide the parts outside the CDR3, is GAGVSQSPRYKVAKRGQDVALRCDPISGHVSLFWYQQALGQGPEFLTYFQNEAQLDKSGLPSDRFFAERPEGSVSTLKIQRTQQEDSAVYLCASSHNARDEQYFGPGTRLTVT.

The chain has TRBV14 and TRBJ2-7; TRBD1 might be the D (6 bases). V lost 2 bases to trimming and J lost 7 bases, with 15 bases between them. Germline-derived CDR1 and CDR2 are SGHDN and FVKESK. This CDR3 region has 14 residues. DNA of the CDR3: TGTGCCAGCAGCCAAAGCTGGGGGCGAGGGGAGCAGTACTTC. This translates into CASSQSWGRGEQYF.

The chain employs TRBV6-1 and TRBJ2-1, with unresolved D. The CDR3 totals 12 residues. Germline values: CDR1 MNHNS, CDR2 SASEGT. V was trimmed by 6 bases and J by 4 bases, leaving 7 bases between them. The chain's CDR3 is CASRAAYNEQFF. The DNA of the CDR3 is TGTGCCAGCAGGGCAGCATACAATGAGCAGTTCTTC.